Below, one T cell receptor (beta chain) is given with its context. Germline loops: CDR1 MRHNA, CDR2 SNTAGT. The CDR3 length is 15 residues. Trimming shortened V by 3 bases and J by 4 bases, and 13 bases separated the two germline ends. The sample comes from a study of blood T cell repertoires in COVID-19. Looking at the study overall: The samples span acute and convalescent COVID-19 from the United States, Italy and Spain. The cDNA or gDNA used as material had been derived from T cells, B-cell-depleted T cells, or PBMCs.

As handled by the study authors: How many nucleated cells were present was estimated from reference gene primer amplification. Here immunoSEQ multiplex PCR was the method, and the copy in TCRdb shows in-frame clones only, minus some. V and J calls plus clone size are reproduced from that table; the DNA served to infer D and trimming. This sample has around 100,000 clones, with more than 75% found just once. This receptor was identified in a man in his forties with acute or convalescent COVID-19. Sequencing was carried out using peripheral blood. This sequence joins TRBV6-4 and TRBJ2-1, with a possible D match to TRBD2 (6 bases). This CDR3 is CASSDRGRLYNEQFF. Written as DNA, the CDR3 is TGTGCCAGCAGTGATAGAGGGAGGCTATACAATGAGCAGTTCTTC.